This entry is about one T cell receptor (beta chain). Its antigen is still unknown. Other DNA sequences in this specimen translate into the identical CDR3. Germline loops: CDR1 MNHEY, CDR2 SVGAGI. The CDR3 is made up of 13 amino acids. With 0 bases removed from V and 5 bases from J, the gap between germline ends came to 8 bases. The protocol was immunoSEQ multiplex PCR, while the TCRdb copy is restricted to in-frame clones and leaves out a portion. In the table there are around 96,000 clones, around 84% of which are singletons. The record originates from a study of T cell responses to AZD1222 COVID-19 vaccine. Study results and caveats: Nearly half of spike-specific TCRs reportedly go after variant regions that carry no mutations. Repertoire collection took place solely once the T cell response had peaked. Spike-specific TCRs gained breadth and depth after people received two AZD1222 doses.

The sequencing here drew on peripheral blood, taken 28 days after the second AZD1222 dose. This rearrangement joins TRBV6-5 to TRBJ2-7; D tentatively reads TRBD1 or TRBD2 (5 bases each). This clonotype was sampled from an adult who received the AZD1222 COVID-19 vaccine. CDR3 nucleotide sequence: TGTGCCAGCAGTTACTCGGGGGACCACGAGCAGTACTTC. This codes for CASSYSGDHEQYF.